The TCR beta chain described here comes from a study of CD8+ T cells in alopecia areata. Across the whole study: The drug, oral tofacitinib, was given to treated patients at 5 to 10 mg twice daily. Among treated patients, severity was scored by affected scalp area percentage. Study-wide results and limits: Scalp and blood samples kept many expanded lesional clones throughout tofacitinib.

Following extraction, RNA underwent reverse transcription to cDNA, which served as the sequencing template. Sequencing used immunoSEQ multiplex PCR; TCRdb keeps in-frame clones, though not all of them. Found here are under 350,000 clones, about three fifths of them singletons; the top ten hold about 1.7%. This sample's treatment: oral pan-JAK inhibitor, 5-10 mg twice daily. V dropped 1 base and J dropped 3 bases, with 9 bases sitting between them. The CDR3 covers 14 residues. Germline CDR1 SGHRS, CDR2 YFSETQ. In its sample, this clone was seen a few times. The antigen is unknown. This chain uses TRBV5-1 with TRBJ2-3; no clear D. Sequencing used CD4+ T cells sorted from blood, obtained at week 24, from a patient treated with tofacitinib. This receptor was identified in a human donor with alopecia areata. The DNA of the CDR3 is TGCGCCAGCAGCTTGACCGAACCGACAGATACGCAGTATTTT. Amino acids: CASSLTEPTDTQYF.